The 8 T cell receptor beta chains below were found in one sample sequenced in a study of OX40 agonist ivuxolimab in advanced cancers. The protocol was immunoSEQ multiplex PCR, while the TCRdb copy is restricted to in-frame clones and leaves out a portion. The data hold more than 45,000 clones, with 70% to 90% observed a single time. The sample consisted of CD4+ or CD8+ T cells sorted from blood, taken in a trial of the OX40 agonist ivuxolimab. These receptors all stem from an adult with an advanced solid tumor such as melanoma, head and neck, liver or kidney cancer.

The rearrangement joins TRBV7-2 to TRBJ2-7, with TRBD1 identical over 9 bases. CDR3 length: 14 amino acids. Germline-derived CDR1 and CDR2 are SGHTA and FQGNSA. J lost 3 bases, V lost 4 bases, and 4 bases had no gene match. The CDR3 here is CASSWEDRGYEQYF. The CDR3 bases are TGTGCCAGCAGCTGGGAGGACAGGGGCTACGAGCAGTACTTC.

The chain recombines TRBV28 with TRBJ2-7; perhaps D is TRBD1 or TRBD2 (6 bases each). This CDR3 has 11 residues. V was clipped by 2 bases and J by 13 bases, with 12 bases between them. Germline CDR1 and CDR2: MDHEN and SYDVKM. The CDR3 sequence: CASSLQGTGYF. The CDR3 DNA reads as TGTGCCAGCAGTTTACAGGGGACTGGATACTTC.

This chain joins TRBV28 and TRBJ1-4; D is unresolved. From germline, CDR1 is MDHEN and CDR2 SYDVKM. The CDR3 length is 16 residues. V was cut by 2 bases and J by 4 bases, with 14 bases left in between. The CDR3 here is CASSLKQVAYNEKLFF. The CDR3 DNA reads TGTGCCAGCAGTTTAAAGCAGGTGGCTTATAATGAAAAACTGTTTTTT.

This clone is a singleton in its sample. The chain carries TRBV7-2 and TRBJ2-5; 8 bases align to TRBD1. The J call is doubtful: the DNA matches TRBJ2-7 better. The CDR3 covers 14 residues. CDR1 SGHTA and CDR2 FQGNSA come from the germline V gene. The CDR3 DNA reads as TGTGCCAGCAGCCAACAGGGGGACTCCTACGAGCAGTACTTC. This translates into CASSQQGDSYEQYF.

The gene calls are TRBV6-4 and TRBJ1-6; TRBD1 is a possible D gene (5 bases). The CDR3 has 14 amino acids. Germline-derived CDR1 and CDR2 are MRHNA and SNTAGT. Trimming removed 4 bases from V and 12 bases from J, with 16 bases in between. CDR3 sequence: CASSVARVLLPLHF. The DNA of the CDR3 is TGTGCCAGCAGTGTAGCCAGGGTGCTTTTACCCCTCCACTTT.

This chain uses TRBV10-3 with TRBJ2-7, with D perhaps TRBD1 or TRBD2 (5 bases each). The CDR3 extends over 14 amino acids. Trimming left V 2 bases short and J 4 bases short, with 12 bases between. The V gene's germline CDR1 is ENHRY and CDR2 SYGVKD. CDR3 DNA sequence: TGTGCCATCAGTGAGACGGGAAAGGGGTACGAGCAGTACTTC. Translated, it gives CAISETGKGYEQYF.

This sequence joins TRBV19 and TRBJ2-1; 8 bases match TRBD2. The CDR3 runs to 14 residues. The V gene's germline CDR1 is LNHDA and CDR2 SQIVND (reference sequence). V dropped 5 bases and J dropped 4; count of bases not matched to a gene: 4. CDR3 DNA: TGTGCCAGTAGTGACCGGGAGGGGTACAATGAGCAGTTCTTC. Translated: CASSDREGYNEQFF.

This chain links TRBV7-3 with TRBJ2-2; 10 bases fit TRBD2. CDR1 is SGHTA, CDR2 FQGTGA, per germline. With V trimmed by 9 bases and J by 3 bases, 10 bases remained unmatched. CDR3 length: 16 amino acids. The CDR3 reads CASRLTSGEYTGELFF. CDR3 bases: TGTGCCAGTCGTCTTACTAGCGGGGAGTACACCGGGGAGCTGTTTTTT.